The 20 T cell receptor beta chains reported below all come from one sample, sequenced in a study of beta chain features in type 1 diabetes. Study findings and constraints: When Type 1 diabetes patients were examined, their TCRB CDR3s proved moderately but significantly shorter in all four CD4+ subsets.

These TCRs' antigens remain unknown. The sequenced template was cDNA made from the entire isolated RNA. Profiling relied on immunoSEQ multiplex PCR, and the TCRdb table lists in-frame clones only, not all of them. Of some 640,000 clones listed, over 12% are singletons. The sample comprised naive CD4+ T cells from blood. These receptors all come from a man aged 18 to 30 with type 1 diabetes.

The chain has TRBV9 and TRBJ1-1; D remains unclear. The germline gives CDR1 SGDLS, CDR2 YYNGEE. This CDR3 has 13 amino acids. V lost 5 bases and J 1 base, leaving 9 bases between the germline ends. The CDR3 nucleotides are TGTGCCAGCAGTGAGTGGGGGAACACTGAAGCTTTCTTT. Its translation: CASSEWGNTEAFF. Together with reference TRBV9 and TRBJ1-1, the CDR3 gives the full variable domain: DSGVTQTPKHLITATGQRVTLRCSPRSGDLSVYWYQQSLDQGLQFLIQYYNGEERAKGNILERFSAQQFPDLHSELNLSSLELGDSALYFCASSEWGNTEAFFGQGTRLTVV.

V usage is TRBV5-1 and J usage is TRBJ2-7; 10 positions agree with TRBD1. CDR1 is SGHRS and CDR2 is YFSETQ in the germline V gene. The CDR3 contains 14 residues. The V and J ends lost 4 bases and 6 bases, in that order; junction bases with no gene match: 7. The CDR3 here is CASSVTGGQSEQYF. In DNA form, the CDR3 reads TGCGCCAGCAGCGTGACAGGGGGCCAAAGCGAGCAGTACTTC.

This clone has a handful of counts. The chain links TRBV11-2 to TRBJ2-3; TRBD2 agrees at 7 bases. V lost 5 bases to trimming and J lost 2 bases; unmatched junction nucleotides: 19. Germline V gene sequence: CDR1 SGHAT, CDR2 FQNNGV. The CDR3 covers 19 residues. The CDR3 nucleotides are TGTGCCAGCAGCGTTAGGGGAGGGGCAGGACGCTTTTACACAGATACGCAGTATTTT. It specifies CASSVRGGAGRFYTDTQYF. The variable domain in full, completed from reference TRBV11-2 and TRBJ2-3, reads EAGVAQSPRYKIIEKRQSVAFWCNPISGHATLYWYQQILGQGPKLLIQFQNNGVVDDSQLPKDRFSAERLKGVDSTLKIQPAKLEDSAVYLCASSVRGGAGRFYTDTQYFGPGTRLTVL.

This clone was seen a handful of times. This chain uses TRBV29-1 with TRBJ2-5; D gene unclear. The CDR3 sequence is 12 residues long. Trimming took 7 bases from V and 5 from J, leaving 14 bases between them. Germline CDR1 reads SQVTM; CDR2 reads ANQGSEA. The CDR3 spells CSADGSSETQYF. The DNA for the CDR3 is TGCAGCGCAGACGGGTCCTCGGAGACCCAGTACTTC.

The gene calls are TRBV10-3 and TRBJ2-1, with TRBD1 as a possible D gene (6 bases). V lost 11 bases, J lost 7 bases, and 18 bases lay in between. The CDR3 spans 13 residues. In germline, CDR1 is ENHRY, CDR2 SYGVKD. The CDR3 DNA reads TGTGCCTTGAGGGGGACCTCGGGGAATGAGCAGTTCTTC. As protein: CALRGTSGNEQFF.

V usage is TRBV7-9 and J usage is TRBJ2-2, with D possibly matching TRBD2 (6 bases). Trimming stripped 5 bases from V and 2 bases from J, with 18 bases between. Germline V gene lookup returns CDR1 SEHNR and CDR2 FQNEAQ (reference sequence). The CDR3 totals 17 residues. The CDR3 nucleotides are TGTGCCAGCAGCCGACCTGGGACTTCTGTAAACACCGGGGAGCTGTTTTTT. Amino acids: CASSRPGTSVNTGELFF.

The J gene is TRBJ2-1, the V gene TRBV6-5; D gene unclear. The V gene's germline CDR1 is MNHEY and CDR2 SVGAGI. CDR3 length equals 15 residues. V lost 0 bases, J lost 6 bases, and 12 bases lay in between. CDR3 in amino acids: CASSYSGQISNEQFF. The CDR3 nucleotides are TGTGCCAGCAGTTACTCGGGTCAAATCAGCAATGAGCAGTTCTTC.

This clone was seen a few times. The chain employs TRBV6-1 and TRBJ2-3, with 9 nucleotides matching TRBD2. Germline CDR1 and CDR2: MNHNS and SASEGT. The CDR3 is 15 amino acids. V gave up 6 bases and J gave up 2 bases; unmatched junction bases: 6. The CDR3 DNA follows: TGTGCCAGCAGAGGAGCGGGAGGTGACACAGATACGCAGTATTTT. Translated, it gives CASRGAGGDTDTQYF.

This clone has only a few counts. The rearrangement links TRBV28 to TRBJ2-7, with TRBD2 as a possible D gene (6 bases). The V end lost 5 bases, the J end lost 2 bases, and 16 bases lay between the germline ends. CDR3 length: 15 residues. Germline assignment: CDR1 MDHEN and CDR2 SYDVKM. The DNA for the CDR3 is TGTGCCAGCAGTCATGCTAGCGCGAAGGCCTACGAGCAGTACTTC. It yields the protein CASSHASAKAYEQYF.

The chain combines TRBV14 with TRBJ1-4; TRBD1 agrees at 7 bases. This CDR3 has 14 amino acids. After removal of 4 bases from V and 5 bases from J, the junction contained 4 bases not matched to a gene. Germline values: CDR1 SGHDN, CDR2 FVKESK. The CDR3 loop is CASSRGGHNEKLFF. DNA for the CDR3: TGTGCCAGCAGCCGAGGGGGCCACAATGAAAAACTGTTTTTT. Full variable domain (outside the CDR3, taken from reference TRBV14 and TRBJ1-4): EAGVTQFPSHSVIEKGQTVTLRCDPISGHDNLYWYRRVMGKEIKFLLHFVKESKQDESGMPNNRFLAERTGGTYSTLKVQPAELEDSGVYFCASSRGGHNEKLFFGSGTQLSVL.

V usage is TRBV5-5 and J usage is TRBJ2-7; D unresolved. CDR1 and CDR2 from the germline V gene are SGHKS and YYEKEE (reference sequence). V lost 0 bases, J lost 0 bases, and 19 bases lay in between. This CDR3 region has 18 residues. CDR3 DNA sequence: TGTGCCAGCAGCTTGGCCGGGTCCGGGCGTAGGAGCTCCTACGAGCAGTACTTC. Its protein is CASSLAGSGRRSSYEQYF. Filled out from reference TRBV5-5 and TRBJ2-7, the complete variable domain reads DAGVTQSPTHLIKTRGQQVTLRCSPISGHKSVSWYQQVLGQGPQFIFQYYEKEERGRGNFPDRFSARQFPNYSSELNVNALLLGDSALYLCASSLAGSGRRSSYEQYFGPGTRLTVT.

The gene calls are TRBV7-9 and TRBJ2-3; the D gene is possibly TRBD2 (6 bases). The CDR3 spans 15 residues. The V gene lost 5 bases and the J gene lost 1 base, with 13 bases spanning the gap. CDR1 is SEHNR, CDR2 FQNEAQ, per germline (reference sequence). CDR3 coding DNA: TGTGCCAGCAGCCAGGAGGGCCAGGGCACAGATACGCAGTATTTT. Encoded protein: CASSQEGQGTDTQYF.

V gene TRBV5-1 combines with J gene TRBJ2-7, with 7 bases matching TRBD1. Germline V gene data show CDR1 as SGHRS and CDR2 as YFSETQ. The CDR3 runs 14 residues. J was trimmed by 0 bases and V by 4 bases; bases with no gene match: 4. The CDR3 DNA is TGCGCCAGCAGCGCCTGGGACAGCTCCTACGAGCAGTACTTC. The encoded protein is CASSAWDSSYEQYF.

V is TRBV5-4 and J is TRBJ2-3, with 14 bases fitting TRBD2. Germline-derived CDR1 and CDR2 are SGHNT and YYREEE (reference sequence). The CDR3 extends over 16 amino acids. Trimming removed 2 bases from V and 5 bases from J; junction bases left unmatched: 4. CDR3 protein: CASSFPGLAGEDTQYF. CDR3 DNA: TGTGCCAGCAGCTTCCCGGGACTAGCGGGAGAAGATACGCAGTATTTT.

Only a few counts were recorded for this clone. V is TRBV6-5 and J is TRBJ1-1, with D uncertain. The V gene lost 2 bases and the J gene lost 1 base, with 8 bases spanning the gap. Germline V CDR1 and CDR2: MNHEY, SVGAGI. The CDR3 loop spans 14 amino acids. In DNA, the CDR3 is TGTGCCAGCAGTTACGGCGGCGGGAACACTGAAGCTTTCTTT. This encodes CASSYGGGNTEAFF.

The rearrangement uses TRBV6-6 and TRBJ2-7, with D perhaps TRBD2 (6 bases). V was shortened by 5 bases and J by 7 bases, with 15 bases between the two germline ends. CDR3 length: 13 residues. The germline V gene encodes CDR1 MNHNY and CDR2 SVGAGI (reference sequence). In DNA, the CDR3 is TGTGCCAGCAGTGGCTGGGACTCAGGGGAGCAGTACTTC. Its translation is CASSGWDSGEQYF.

The chain uses TRBV18 and TRBJ2-5; no firm D call. From germline, CDR1 is KGHSH and CDR2 LQKENI. This CDR3 comprises 14 residues. V was shortened by 2 bases and J by 2 bases, with 9 bases between the two germline ends. DNA for the CDR3: TGTGCCAGCTCACCAAACAGTGGGCAAGAGACCCAGTACTTC. Protein: CASSPNSGQETQYF. Looking up the rest from reference TRBV18 and TRBJ2-5 gives the full variable domain: NAGVMQNPRHLVRRRGQEARLRCSPMKGHSHVYWYRQLPEEGLKFMVYLQKENIIDESGMPKERFSAEFPKEGPSILRIQQVVRGDSAAYFCASSPNSGQETQYFGPGTRLLVL.

The genes are TRBV18 and TRBJ2-7; D is undetermined. The V end lost 7 bases, the J end lost 3 bases, and 16 bases lay between the germline ends. Germline CDR1 is KGHSH and CDR2 is LQKENI. The CDR3 runs to 14 residues. CDR3 region: CASCPAPGSYEQYF. In DNA, the CDR3 is TGTGCCAGCTGTCCAGCCCCTGGTAGCTACGAGCAGTACTTC.

This clone was seen only a few times. CDR3 bases: TGTGCCAGCAGTTTGAGGCTAGCGGACTACAATGAGCAGTTCTTC. This sequence encodes CASSLRLADYNEQFF. This chain uses TRBV6-5 with TRBJ2-1; 7 nucleotides match TRBD2. J lost 3 bases, V lost 4 bases, and 6 bases had no gene match. CDR3 length: 15 amino acids. The V gene's germline CDR1 is MNHEY and CDR2 SVGAGI.

There are a few counts of this clone. The chain has TRBV12-5 and TRBJ1-5; D unclear. CDR3 size: 12 residues. V lost 6 bases and J 2 bases, leaving 5 bases between the germline ends. CDR1 is LGHNT and CDR2 is FRNRAP in the germline V gene. CDR3 residues: CASGEGNQPQHF. CDR3 DNA: TGTGCTAGTGGCGAGGGCAATCAGCCCCAGCATTTT.